The table lists the clone carrying this T cell receptor (beta chain) with a few counts. Its antigen remains unknown. This sample stems from a study of persistence of HIV-infected CD4 T cells. The stimulus was lysate of CMV-infected fibroblasts, 8.5 to 10 ug/mL. Responding CD4+ T cells were sorted by upregulation of both CD40 ligand and CD69. V was cut by 6 bases and J by 3 bases, with 9 bases left in between. This CDR3 has 13 amino acids. Germline V gene lookup returns CDR1 MNHNS and CDR2 SASEGT. The libraries were made with immunoSEQ version 4 in survey mode. Data came from immunoSEQ multiplex PCR; TCRdb stores just in-frame clones and leaves some out. The table has thousands of clones, approximately 60% seen once. Notes on the study in general: TCRbeta richness was lower in CMV- and Gag-responding cells than in anti-CD3/anti-CD28-responding cells.

The rearrangement links TRBV6-1 to TRBJ1-5; D is unclear. The sample consisted of CD4+ T cells sorted from PBMCs after approximately 19-hour stimulation, taken from a patient who received antiretroviral therapy. The TCR was taken from an adult man with HIV who was CMV-seropositive. The CDR3 coding sequence is TGTGCCAGCAGGCCGCCTGACAATCAGCCCCAGCATTTT. Translation gives CASRPPDNQPQHF.